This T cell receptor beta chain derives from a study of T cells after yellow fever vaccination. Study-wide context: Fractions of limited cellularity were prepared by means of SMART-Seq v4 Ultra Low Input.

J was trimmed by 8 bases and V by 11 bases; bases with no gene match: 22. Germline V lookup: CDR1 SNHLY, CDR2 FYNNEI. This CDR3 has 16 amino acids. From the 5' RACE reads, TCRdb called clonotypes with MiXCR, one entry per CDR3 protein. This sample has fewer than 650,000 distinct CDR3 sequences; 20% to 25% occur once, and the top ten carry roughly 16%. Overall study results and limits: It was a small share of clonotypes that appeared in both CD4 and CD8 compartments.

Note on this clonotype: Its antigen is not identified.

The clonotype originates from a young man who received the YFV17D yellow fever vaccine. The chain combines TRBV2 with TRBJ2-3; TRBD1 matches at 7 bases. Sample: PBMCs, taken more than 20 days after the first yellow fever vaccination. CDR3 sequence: CAQPLGLGTADLTQYF. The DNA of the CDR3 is TGTGCCCAACCCCTCGGGTTAGGGACAGCAGATCTTACGCAGTATTTT.